Listed below are T cell receptor beta chains from one sample, sequenced in a study of blood T cell repertoires in COVID-19. Generated by immunoSEQ multiplex PCR, the TCRdb table keeps only in-frame clones and is missing some. Seen here are about 270,000 clones, around nine tenths observed once, and the top ten hold about 8.6%. The sequenced sample consisted of peripheral blood. These receptor sequences come from a man aged 40-50 years with active or convalescent COVID-19. CDR3s leave out the opening cysteine and the closing phenylalanine or tryptophan. A D gene is named only where the DNA matches it firmly.

TRBD1	TRBV4-2	13	TRBJ1-2	ASSPTGQGDYGYT
TRBD1	TRBV30	11	TRBJ1-2	AWSGTGGDGYT
TRBD1	TRBV5-1	13	TRBJ1-5	ASSLGTGGGQPQH
TRBD1	TRBV13	13	TRBJ2-7	ASSLGGTGISEQY
TRBD1	TRBV10-1	12	TRBJ2-7	ASSDPDRAYEQY
-	TRBV7-9	10	TRBJ1-2	ASINRGGGYT
TRBD1	TRBV4-1	13	TRBJ1-4	ASSQMWDSNEKLF
-	TRBV5-4	12	TRBJ1-2	ASSLEVANYGYT
TRBD2	TRBV3-1/TRBV3-2	13	TRBJ2-5	ASSQASGGQETQY
-	TRBV24-1	11	TRBJ2-2	ATQGLNTGELF
-	TRBV5-1	13	TRBJ2-7	ASSLALGDIYEQY
TRBD1	TRBV28	11	TRBJ1-1	ATSTGGNTEAF
TRBD1	TRBV11-1	12	TRBJ2-5	ASSRPTGTETQY
-	TRBV27	10	TRBJ2-2	ASSLTTGELF
-	TRBV3-1/TRBV3-2	11	TRBJ1-1	ASSQVGGAEAF
-	TRBV28	13	TRBJ1-1	ASSSSGQSNTEAF
TRBD2	TRBV9	14	TRBJ2-2	ASSPRGLVGTGELF
-	TRBV19	10	TRBJ1-1	ASSTGLTEAF
-	TRBV5-6	14	TRBJ2-1	ASSGDYREDYNEQF
-	TRBV6-5	13	TRBJ1-1	ASSLPTGSLTEAF
-	TRBV7-2	15	TRBJ2-6	ASSLFGSFSGANVLT
-	TRBV3-1/TRBV3-2	12	TRBJ2-2	ASSRSENTGELF
TRBD1	TRBV5-6	13	TRBJ2-3	ASSLYPRGPDTQY
-	TRBV9	11	TRBJ2-4	ASSVGQKNIQY
TRBD2	TRBV30	11	TRBJ2-1	AWKLAGGNEQF
-	TRBV18	15	TRBJ1-3	ASSPRETGFGGNTIY
TRBD2	TRBV29-1	14	TRBJ2-1	SVAPRAGESYNEQF
-	TRBV7-5	13	TRBJ2-7	VRSWTGQGTYEQY
TRBD2	TRBV13	14	TRBJ2-3	ASSSSSGRSADTQY
-	TRBV10-3	10	TRBJ1-1	AIRGQNTEAF
-	TRBV5-8	16	TRBJ1-4	ASSLWWHSDATNEKLF
TRBD1	TRBV7-3	13	TRBJ1-1	ASSIDRGENTEAF
-	TRBV4-1	12	TRBJ1-1	ASSQDLGNTEAF
-	TRBV9	13	TRBJ1-3	ASSSDSSSGNTIY
-	TRBV19	11	TRBJ2-5	ASSKGAQETQY
-	TRBV5-1	12	TRBJ1-2	ASSSQGQRYGYT
TRBD1	TRBV24-1	17	TRBJ2-2	ATSDPPGQGAQNTGELF
-	TRBV9	12	TRBJ2-5	ASSPDTNQETQY
-	TRBV14	9	TRBJ1-6	ASSQDLGLH
TRBD2	TRBV27	14	TRBJ2-1	ASRLGASGSYNEQF
TRBD1	TRBV19	11	TRBJ1-2	ASSKQGAEGYT
TRBD1	TRBV9	12	TRBJ2-5	ASSAGQENWTQY
-	TRBV25-1	14	TRBJ1-5	ASSPSAGEGNQPQH
TRBD1	TRBV14	13	TRBJ1-1	ASSQVSEGAIGAF
-	TRBV20-1	8	TRBJ2-1	SASQGEQF
-	TRBV28	12	TRBJ1-5	ASSSPQGRQPQH
-	TRBV19	11	TRBJ1-6	ASSTDPISPLH
-	TRBV24-1	10	TRBJ2-2	ATGGSFGELF
-	TRBV6-1	13	TRBJ1-3	ASSERGYAGNTIY
-	TRBV3-1/TRBV3-2	14	TRBJ2-2	ASSQGHLTNTGELF
-	TRBV27	13	TRBJ2-3	ASGAGALSTDTQY
TRBD2	TRBV19	14	TRBJ2-2	ASSWTSGTNTGELF
TRBD2	TRBV5-6	15	TRBJ2-3	ASSLEVAGAGTDTQY
-	TRBV18	15	TRBJ1-5	ASSLTSASGANQPQH
-	TRBV9	15	TRBJ2-5	ASSVRGEGGIRETQY
TRBD2	TRBV30	11	TRBJ2-5	AWSGLAGETQY
TRBD1	TRBV11-3	15	TRBJ2-6	ASSHGQGSSGANVLT
-	TRBV6-5	12	TRBJ1-1	ASLGGGRNTEAF
TRBD2	TRBV9	11	TRBJ2-1	ASSVGLNNEQF